Below, 24 T cell receptor beta chains from the same sample are listed, as sequenced in a study of cytomegalovirus exposure and HLA in healthy donors. A multiplex PCR was run with 60 Vbeta primers and 13 Jbeta primers. Sequencing was performed with immunoSEQ multiplex PCR; in TCRdb, only in-frame clones are kept and a portion is missing. The sample holds 150,000 or so clones; about 70% are singletons and the top ten take about 3.4%. The specimen sequenced was PBMCs. These receptors came from a male donor in good health and CMV-seronegative.

The chain carries TRBV29-1 and TRBJ2-2; D unresolved. With 3 bases removed from V and 5 bases from J, the gap between germline ends came to 16 bases. This CDR3 is built from 15 residues. Germline V gives CDR1 SQVTM, CDR2 ANQGSEA. The CDR3 is CSVEGQQERTGELFF. The CDR3 DNA follows: TGCAGCGTTGAGGGCCAGCAAGAACGTACCGGGGAGCTGTTTTTT.

The rearrangement uses TRBV19 and TRBJ2-7; 10 nucleotides align to TRBD1. There are 14 residues in the CDR3. The germline CDR1 and CDR2 sequences are LNHDA and SQIVND (reference sequence). The J segment lost 5 bases and the V segment lost 5 bases, leaving 6 bases of the junction unmatched. DNA of the CDR3: TGTGCCAGTAGTGTGGGACAGGGGCACCACGAGCAGTACTTC. It specifies CASSVGQGHHEQYF.

The CDR3 DNA sequence: TGCGCCAGCAGCCAAGATCGTGCAGCGGGAAACACCATATATTTT. Its protein is CASSQDRAAGNTIYF. V usage is TRBV4-3 and J usage is TRBJ1-3; D ambiguous. Looked up from germline, CDR1 is LGHNA and CDR2 is YSLEER. The CDR3 loop spans 15 amino acids. V lost 0 bases and J 4 bases, leaving 10 bases between the germline ends.

Here the CDR3 reads CASSLNRDRGWAGELFF. The CDR3 nucleotides read TGTGCCAGCAGCTTAAACCGGGACAGGGGATGGGCCGGGGAGCTGTTTTTT. This chain uses TRBV7-2 with TRBJ2-2; 10 positions agree with TRBD1. The CDR3 contains 17 residues. The V and J ends lost 2 bases and 6 bases, in that order; junction bases with no gene match: 9. In germline, CDR1 is SGHTA, CDR2 FQGNSA.

The chain links TRBV30 to TRBJ1-6, with 7 bases lining up with TRBD1. Trimming removed 5 bases from V and 3 bases from J; junction bases left unmatched: 1. The CDR3 has 13 amino acids. Germline V CDR1 and CDR2: GTSNPN, SVGIG (reference sequence). CDR3: CAWGDSYNSPLHF. In DNA, the CDR3 is TGTGCCTGGGGGGACAGCTATAATTCACCCCTCCACTTT.

This clone was seen only a few times. The chain has TRBV4-3 and TRBJ2-1; D is perhaps TRBD1 (5 bases). Per the germline V gene, CDR1 is LGHNA and CDR2 is YSLEER. V shed 0 bases and J shed 1 base, with 10 bases lying between them. The CDR3 consists of 16 residues. CDR3 protein: CASSQESRGSYNEQFF. The CDR3 DNA is TGCGCCAGCAGCCAAGAAAGTAGGGGATCCTACAATGAGCAGTTCTTC.

The V call is TRBV18, the J call TRBJ1-2; 7 bases are a match to TRBD1. The CDR3 is 15 residues long. Germline CDR1 reads KGHSH; CDR2 reads LQKENI. The trim removed 3 bases at V and 4 bases at J, leaving 8 bases unmatched. In nucleotides, the CDR3 is TGTGCCAGCTCACCGGTTAAAGGGGGCGTCTATGGCTACACCTTC. It is translated as CASSPVKGGVYGYTF.

The chain recombines TRBV7-2 with TRBJ2-1; D is perhaps TRBD2 (7 bases). Trimming removed 5 bases from V and 1 base from J, with 18 bases in between. The CDR3 has 17 residues. Per germline, CDR1 SGHTA and CDR2 FQGNSA. This chain's CDR3 is CASSPEGRGGSYNEQFF. CDR3 in DNA: TGTGCCAGCAGCCCAGAAGGCAGGGGAGGGTCCTACAATGAGCAGTTCTTC.

This rearrangement joins TRBV28 to TRBJ2-7; tentatively, D is TRBD1 (6 bases). V was shortened by 9 bases and J by 4 bases, with 19 bases between the two germline ends. This CDR3 has 14 residues. Germline V gives CDR1 MDHEN, CDR2 SYDVKM. CDR3 residues: CASRVGTRKYEQYF. The CDR3 nucleotides read TGTGCCAGTCGAGTTGGGACAAGGAAGTACGAGCAGTACTTC.

This clone was seen once. CDR3 sequence reads: CSVGAGTGGNTIYF. CDR3 coding DNA: TGCAGCGTCGGGGCCGGGACAGGGGGAAACACCATATATTTT. J is TRBJ1-3 and V is TRBV29-1, with TRBD1 identical over 9 bases. CDR3 length: 14 amino acids. The V gene end was trimmed by 6 bases and the J gene end by 4 bases; junction bases not matched to a gene: 7. Germline values: CDR1 SQVTM, CDR2 ANQGSEA. Based on the CDR3 plus reference TRBV29-1 and TRBJ1-3, the full variable domain is SAVISQKPSRDICQRGTSLTIQCQVDSQVTMMFWYRQQPGQSLTLIATANQGSEATYESGFVIDKFPISRPNLTFSTLTVSNMSPEDSSIYLCSVGAGTGGNTIYFGEGSWLTVV.

The chain is built from TRBV6-5 and TRBJ1-2, with 8 bases that match TRBD1. CDR3 length: 16 residues. J was trimmed by 7 bases and V by 0 bases; bases with no gene match: 10. The germline V gene encodes CDR1 MNHEY and CDR2 SVGAGI. For the CDR3, the DNA is TGTGCCAGCAGTTACTCATACCAGGGGGCTGGGGCTGGCTACACCTTC. Its protein is CASSYSYQGAGAGYTF.

To note about this clone: Other DNA sequences from this sample encode an identical CDR3 as well. The V and J genes are TRBV5-1 and TRBJ2-3; a weak D match, TRBD2 (5 bases). Trimming stripped 0 bases from V and 2 bases from J, with 16 bases between. This CDR3 is built from 17 residues. Germline lookup yields CDR1 SGHRS and CDR2 YFSETQ. Here the CDR3 reads CASSLAGRAENTDTQYF. The CDR3 bases are TGCGCCAGCAGCTTGGCCGGCCGAGCGGAGAACACAGATACGCAGTATTTT.

This rearrangement joins TRBV9 to TRBJ1-5, with D perhaps matching TRBD1 (5 bases). This CDR3 is built from 15 residues. The V end was cut by 4 bases, the J end by 3 bases, with 14 bases between. Germline values: CDR1 SGDLS, CDR2 YYNGEE. The CDR3 sequence is CASSPRGNNNQPQHF. The CDR3 coding sequence is TGTGCCAGCAGCCCCCGGGGGAATAACAATCAGCCCCAGCATTTT.

This clone was counted once. The CDR3 sequence: CASTPLEPVFADTQYF. The CDR3 DNA sequence: TGTGCCAGCACCCCCTTAGAACCGGTGTTCGCAGATACGCAGTATTTT. The chain couples TRBV25-1 to TRBJ2-3, with D hard to call. This CDR3 is 16 amino acids long. Germline-derived CDR1 and CDR2 are MGHDK and SYGVNS. The ends were cut back, 7 bases at V and 4 bases at J, with 21 bases in the middle.

This chain joins TRBV11-1 and TRBJ2-7; 13 bases match TRBD2. Germline lookup yields CDR1 SGHAT and CDR2 FQDESV (reference sequence). There are 17 residues in the CDR3. The trim removed 1 base at V and 2 bases at J, leaving 5 bases unmatched. The CDR3 spells CASSLEGGTSGAYEQYF. The DNA of the CDR3 is TGTGCCAGCAGCTTAGAGGGTGGGACTAGCGGGGCCTACGAGCAGTACTTC.

V is TRBV27 and J is TRBJ2-7; the D gene is possibly TRBD2 (6 bases). Germline-derived CDR1 and CDR2 are MNHEY and SMNVEV (reference sequence). V was clipped by 10 bases and J by 1 base, with 20 bases between them. This CDR3 contains 15 residues. CDR3 coding DNA: TGTGCCACATCCCGAGGGCGGGGTTTATCCTACGAGCAGTACTTC. Residues: CATSRGRGLSYEQYF.

The rearrangement uses TRBV18 and TRBJ1-2; D is unclear. Germline-derived CDR1 and CDR2 are KGHSH and LQKENI. The V end lost 0 bases, the J end lost 3 bases, and 11 bases lay between the germline ends. The length of the CDR3 is 15 residues. CDR3: CASSPPQTGDYGYTF. In DNA, the CDR3 is TGTGCCAGCTCACCACCCCAGACCGGGGACTATGGCTACACCTTC.

The CDR3 region is CASSPRQGAGDEQFF. CDR3 sequence (DNA): TGTGCCAGCAGCCCAAGACAGGGGGCGGGGGATGAGCAGTTCTTC. The rearrangement links TRBV7-2 to TRBJ2-1; 10 nucleotides agree with TRBD1. V was clipped by 5 bases and J by 8 bases; unmatched bases: 9. This CDR3 region has 15 residues. Germline lookup yields CDR1 SGHTA and CDR2 FQGNSA. The entire variable domain, with the rest obtained from reference TRBV7-2 and TRBJ2-1, is as follows: GAGVSQSPSNKVTEKGKDVELRCDPISGHTALYWYRQSLGQGLEFLIYFQGNSAPDKSGLPSDRFSAERTGGSVSTLTIQRTQQEDSAVYLCASSPRQGAGDEQFFGPGTRLTVL.

The chain is built from TRBV28 and TRBJ1-4; 10 bases line up with TRBD1. CDR3 length equals 14 residues. V lost 6 bases and J lost 8; bases outside the gene matches: 6. Germline assignment: CDR1 MDHEN and CDR2 SYDVKM. This chain's CDR3 is CASSFGTGEEKLFF. The CDR3 DNA reads as TGTGCCAGCAGCTTCGGGACAGGGGAAGAAAAACTGTTTTTT. Drawing the rest from reference TRBV28 and TRBJ1-4, the complete variable domain is DVKVTQSSRYLVKRTGEKVFLECVQDMDHENMFWYRQDPGLGLRLIYFSYDVKMKEKGDIPEGYSVSREKKERFSLILESASTNQTSMYLCASSFGTGEEKLFFGSGTQLSVL.

The gene calls are TRBV27 and TRBJ1-4, with 9 nucleotides matching TRBD1. Germline V gene lookup returns CDR1 MNHEY and CDR2 SMNVEV (reference sequence). The ends lost 4 bases at V and 7 bases at J; junction bases unmatched: 4. The CDR3 spans 14 residues. The CDR3 loop is CASSWGQGLEKLFF. The CDR3 DNA follows: TGTGCCAGCAGTTGGGGACAGGGACTTGAAAAACTGTTTTTT.

This sequence joins TRBV28 and TRBJ1-2, with no clear D. Germline V CDR1 and CDR2: MDHEN, SYDVKM. This CDR3 region has 16 residues. The V end was cut by 5 bases, the J end by 4 bases, with 20 bases between. The CDR3 DNA follows: TGTGCCAGCAGTCAACCGACGGACCCCCGGGGCTATGGCTACACCTTC. Its protein product is CASSQPTDPRGYGYTF.

This clone was picked up one time. The genes are TRBV5-1 and TRBJ2-7, with 7 bases identical to TRBD1. Germline CDR1 SGHRS, CDR2 YFSETQ. This CDR3 has 14 residues. V shed 4 bases and J 5 bases; nucleotides not matched to a gene: 9. CDR3 sequence reads: CASSLGQARDEQYF. The CDR3 nucleotides are TGCGCCAGCAGCCTTGGACAGGCCAGAGACGAGCAGTACTTC.

As regards this clone: One end of the junction is discordant with germline, which a read error may explain. The chain is built from TRBV29-1 and TRBJ1-2; D is possibly TRBD1 (5 bases). Germline values: CDR1 SQVTM, CDR2 ANQGSEA. The CDR3 has 13 residues. CDR3 nucleotide sequence: TGCAGCGCTGAAGGGCAGGGTCCGGATGGCTACACCTTC. Amino acids: CSAEGQGPDGYTF.

This clone was counted a single time. In nucleotides, the CDR3 is TGTGCCACCAGCTCCCTGGGGGCGGGGGGGCGAGATACGCAGTATTTT. It translates to CATSSLGAGGRDTQYF. V is TRBV15 and J is TRBJ2-3, with 9 bases lining up with TRBD2. Germline V gene lookup returns CDR1 LNHNV and CDR2 YYDKDF (reference sequence). The CDR3 has 16 residues. V lost 5 bases and J lost 5; bases outside the gene matches: 11.